The rows below give T cell receptor beta chains drawn from one sample of a study of blood T cells in healthy people across ages. TCRdb itself ran the 5' RACE reads through MiXCR, one entry per CDR3 protein. The sample lists over 1,500,000 distinct CDR3 sequences; around half were seen once. Material for sequencing was blood. These receptors originate from a woman aged 40 to 50 in good health. The CDR3 runs from the conserved cysteine through the conserved F or W. A D gene is named only where the DNA matches it firmly. Some rows have no size entry. The others give once, few or many, or a class for an expanded clone.

size | D | J | V | length | CDR3 | DNA
few | TRBD1 | TRBJ2-4 | TRBV2 | 16 | CASSLLQGIGKNIQYF | TGTGCCAGCAGTCTACTACAGGGGATCGGCAAAAACATTCAGTACTTC
- | TRBD2 | TRBJ2-3 | TRBV12-3/TRBV12-4 | 15 | CASSFLLAETDTQYF | TGTGCCAGCAGTTTCTTACTAGCGGAGACAGATACGCAGTATTTT
few | TRBD2 | TRBJ2-3 | TRBV6-1 | 16 | CASKPTSGGITDTQYF | TGTGCCAGCAAACCTACTAGCGGGGGGATCACAGATACGCAGTATTTT
- | - | TRBJ2-7 | TRBV20-1 | 15 | CSASIWQDNPYEQYF | TGCAGTGCTAGTATATGGCAGGACAACCCCTACGAGCAGTACTTC
- | TRBD2 | TRBJ2-1 | TRBV7-9 | 13 | CASSFMTSLGQFF | TGTGCCAGCAGCTTCATGACTAGCCTCGGGCAGTTCTTC
once | - | TRBJ2-3 | TRBV21-1 | 14 | CAKTSGGPTDTQYF | TGTGCCAAAACTAGCGGGGGGCCCACAGATACGCAGTATTTT
- | - | TRBJ1-5 | TRBV28 | 16 | CASSFWGGYSNQPQHF | TGTGCCAGCAGTTTCTGGGGGGGATATAGCAATCAGCCCCAGCATTTT
few | - | TRBJ2-7 | TRBV12-3/TRBV12-4 | 13 | CASSTGSDYEQYF | TGTGCCAGCAGCACAGGGTCGGACTACGAGCAGTACTTC
- | TRBD1 | TRBJ1-6 | TRBV15 | 14 | CANSSRDRDSPLHF | TGTGCCAACAGCAGCCGGGACAGGGATTCACCCCTCCACTTT
- | - | TRBJ2-7 | TRBV6-6 | 14 | CASSYDGPTYEQYF | TGTGCCAGCAGTTACGACGGGCCAACCTACGAGCAGTACTTC
- | - | TRBJ1-5 | TRBV4-3 | 15 | CASSQDGRPHQPQHF | TGCGCCAGCAGCCAAGATGGACGGCCCCATCAGCCCCAGCATTTT
many | - | TRBJ1-2 | TRBV29-1 | 10 | CSVPGSGYTF | TGCAGCGTTCCAGGGTCTGGCTACACCTTC
- | - | TRBJ2-5 | TRBV3-1 | 15 | CASSQEFGRQETQYF | TGTGCCAGCAGCCAAGAATTTGGACGCCAAGAGACCCAGTACTTC
- | - | TRBJ1-2 | TRBV27 | 12 | CASRTGGNGYTF | TGTGCCAGCAGGACAGGTGGAAATGGCTACACCTTC
few | TRBD2 | TRBJ2-7 | TRBV6-2/TRBV6-3 | 15 | CASSYRTSGLYEQYF | TGTGCCAGCAGTTACCGGACTAGCGGGCTCTACGAGCAGTACTTC
- | TRBD2 | TRBJ2-1 | TRBV7-2 | 14 | CASRNSGGAGAQFF | TGTGCCAGCAGGAATAGCGGGGGGGCAGGTGCGCAGTTCTTC
few | - | TRBJ2-5 | TRBV6-6 | 15 | CASSPPGTPQETQYF | TGTGCCAGCAGTCCCCCCGGGACACCTCAAGAGACCCAGTACTTC
- | - | TRBJ2-3 | TRBV10-1 | 15 | CASSEGRTGTDTQYF | TGCGCCAGCAGTGAGGGGCGAACGGGCACAGATACGCAGTATTTT
- | - | TRBJ1-1 | TRBV6-5 | 10 | CASSNPGAFF | TGTGCCAGCAGTAACCCCGGAGCTTTCTTT
- | - | TRBJ2-6 | TRBV6-2/TRBV6-3 | 18 | CASSDWDLLGMGANVLTF | TGTGCCAGCAGTGACTGGGACCTACTCGGTATGGGGGCCAACGTCCTGACTTTC